The 7 T cell receptor beta chains below were found in one sample sequenced in a study of Ad26.COV2.S vaccination and SARS-CoV-2 variants. Data came from immunoSEQ multiplex PCR; TCRdb stores just in-frame clones and leaves some out. The sample contains 300,000 to 400,000 clones, about 91% of which appear only once. The sample in question was peripheral blood, obtained after recovery from COVID-19. The receptors here all came from a human donor who had recovered from COVID-19.

V is TRBV9 and J is TRBJ2-7; D gene unclear. Germline loops: CDR1 SGDLS, CDR2 YYNGEE. There are 13 residues in the CDR3. Trimming stripped 0 bases from V and 0 bases from J, with 4 bases between. The CDR3 nucleotides read TGTGCCAGCAGCGTAGGTGGCTCCTACGAGCAGTACTTC. The encoded protein is CASSVGGSYEQYF.

The genes are TRBV7-9 and TRBJ1-2; D is undetermined. The CDR3 sequence is 14 residues long. Germline CDR1 and CDR2: SEHNR and FQNEAQ (reference sequence). Trimming stripped 1 base from V and 4 bases from J, with 10 bases between. The CDR3 reads CASSLGAEFYGYTF. CDR3 DNA sequence: TGTGCCAGCAGCTTAGGCGCGGAGTTCTATGGCTACACCTTC.

The V gene is TRBV5-4, the J gene TRBJ2-5, with 7 positions matching TRBD2. The V gene end was trimmed by 2 bases and the J gene end by 2 bases; junction bases not matched to a gene: 9. This CDR3 is 16 amino acids long. Germline V gives CDR1 SGHNT, CDR2 YYREEE (reference sequence). The CDR3 DNA reads as TGTGCCAGCAGCTTTTATTCGGGGGGAAGGCAAGAGACCCAGTACTTC. Its protein is CASSFYSGGRQETQYF.

The gene calls are TRBV2 and TRBJ2-2; 10 nucleotides match TRBD2. CDR1 is SNHLY and CDR2 is FYNNEI in the germline V gene. Trimming at V came to 2 bases and at J to 1 base, leaving 1 base not matched to a gene. This CDR3 has 16 amino acids. The CDR3 DNA reads as TGTGCCAGCAGTGAAAGACTAGCGGGGAACACCGGGGAGCTGTTTTTT. Encoded protein: CASSERLAGNTGELFF.

The CDR3 here is CSIGGRTEAFF. The DNA of the CDR3 is TGCAGCATCGGCGGTCGGACTGAAGCTTTCTTT. The chain couples TRBV29-1 to TRBJ1-1; D remains unclear. Per the germline V gene, CDR1 is SQVTM and CDR2 is ANQGSEA. The CDR3 runs to 11 residues. With 8 bases removed from V and 5 bases from J, the gap between germline ends came to 12 bases.

The chain has TRBV4-1 and TRBJ1-1; 8 bases fit TRBD1. The CDR3 spans 18 residues. V was clipped by 0 bases and J by 0 bases; unmatched bases: 9. The germline V gene has CDR1 MGHRA and CDR2 YSYEKL. Here the CDR3 reads CASSQERDRIQMNTEAFF. CDR3 sequence (DNA): TGCGCCAGCAGCCAAGAGCGGGACAGGATCCAGATGAACACTGAAGCTTTCTTT.

The chain combines TRBV12-3 or TRBV12-4 with TRBJ1-1, with a weak D call TRBD1 (5 bases). The CDR3 loop spans 13 amino acids. Trimming pared 3 bases from V and 1 base from J, leaving 6 bases between. Here the CDR3 reads CASSFGGNTEAFF. The CDR3 DNA is TGTGCCAGCAGTTTTGGGGGGAACACTGAAGCTTTCTTT.